This TCR beta chain comes out of a study of Graves' ophthalmopathy and Graves' hyperthyroidism listed by TCRdb under 2018. About the full investigation: Peripheral blood was collected at initial diagnosis, prior to any treatment. The independent validation cohort included approximately 19 hyperthyroidism patients plus 17 patients who later progressed from hyperthyroidism to ophthalmopathy. Once sampling was done, hyperthyroidism patients were given methimazole at a starting dose of 30 mg daily, while ophthalmopathy patients were given high-dose intravenous methylprednisolone. For training and testing, the 100 or so patients in the discovery cohort were randomly divided in a 7:3 ratio. A discovery set of 95 to 100 patients (roughly 43 ophthalmopathy, 55 to 60 stable hyperthyroidism) was enrolled to explore V-J signatures distinguishing ophthalmopathy from hyperthyroidism. In over 5 hyperthyroidism patients, the T-cell repertoire of thyroid tissue was compared with the T-cell repertoire of blood. The study used signatures of the TCR beta repertoire to tell Graves' ophthalmopathy apart from Graves' hyperthyroidism and to predict which patients would progress to ophthalmopathy. In total, under 150 blood samples were TCR-sequenced: 43 ophthalmopathy, some 72 hyperthyroidism and some 17 hyperthyroidism-to-ophthalmopathy patients.

Overall study outcomes, separate from this receptor: In validation, the model predicted ophthalmopathy progression with about 70% sensitivity and roughly 72% specificity; approximately 12 predicted patients were CT-confirmed with GO in a median of around 6 months. No statistical method was used to predetermine the sample size, and group allocation was not hidden from the investigators. Most of the expanded thyroid clonotypes with a frequency above 0.001 were also detected in blood, and it was suggested that the thyroid immune response may be reflected by blood repertoires. In cross-validation, the 13-signature model distinguished ophthalmopathy from stable hyperthyroidism with 85% to 90% sensitivity and about 84% specificity, and in the test set the corresponding values were about 80% and 75%.

For repertoire sequencing, TCR beta CDR3 regions were amplified from RNA transcripts. The first round was an RT-PCR using HTBI primers with the Qiagen OneStep RT-PCR kit, and this first round was followed by a second-round multiplex PCR, then size selection and purification. The libraries underwent paired-end sequencing with 100 bp reads on an Illumina HiSeq2000. The authors processed their data as follows. SOAPnuke was used for read processing, and reads with adapters, uncalled bases, a mean Phred below 15, or no exact constant-primer or identifier match were discarded. High-quality paired reads were merged with COPE v1.2.5. Unique nucleotide sequences were defined as clonotypes and aligned to IMGT TRB V, D and J references using MiTCR v1.1. The analysis was limited to V-J combinations with a frequency above 0.0001, which together covered over 99% of the repertoires. For each V-J combination, a TCR clonal expansion and chaos score was defined as the ratio of F50 clonal expansion to chaos observed in the TCRdist matrix. Features were reduced by Welch's t-statistics and random forest to some 13 V-J combinations, which fed a naive Bayes classifier. Thyroid-blood repertoire similarity was quantified with the Morisita-Horn index. Using fastp at Q25 and MiXCR, TCRdb reprocessed the public reads and kept productive beta chains. Every distinct CDR3 protein forms one entry, paired with its most common genes and DNA. In this record, the V and J calls reflect TCRdb's handling and not the investigators' own analysis. This sample gives around 400,000 distinct CDR3 sequences in total; around 21% of them show up just once. Of the sample, approximately 3% is held by the ten largest clones.

Comment on this clonotype: The antigen it recognizes is unknown. The record has no base qualities; no much larger clone is one base away.

The junction shows trimming of 3 bases on V and 5 bases on J, plus 14 bases between the germline ends. The CDR3 spans 13 residues, from the cysteine through the phenylalanine. Just the 39-base CDR3 DNA is kept, in frame starting at base 1. Reading the germline V gene (reference sequence) gives CDR1 GTSNPN and CDR2 SVGIG. A patient counted as having stable hyperthyroidism if there was no progression to ophthalmopathy within 18 months of follow-up. The hyperthyroidism patients were 18 to 65 years old and newly diagnosed, with a disease duration of less than 2 months. Anyone with other autoimmune diseases, uncontrolled infections, pregnancy or lactation was excluded from the study. Diagnosis was based on clinical symptoms, serum thyroxine, TRAb, thyroid ultrasound and orbital computed tomography. Using Ficoll-Paque density gradient centrifugation, PBMCs were isolated from 9 to 10 ml of fresh peripheral blood. Trizol reagent was used to extract the total RNA, and its quality was then checked on an Agilent 2100 Bioanalyzer.

The sequenced material came from peripheral blood. The chain couples TRBV30 to TRBJ2-7; possibly the D gene is TRBD1, per 6 matching bases. This sequence was found in a woman between 18 and 30 years old with stable Graves' hyperthyroidism. Donor details come from another sample of the same person, matched by shared clones. CDR3 loop: CAWRDTGFDEQYF. The bases read TGTGCCTGGAGAGACACAGGGTTCGACGAGCAGTACTTC.